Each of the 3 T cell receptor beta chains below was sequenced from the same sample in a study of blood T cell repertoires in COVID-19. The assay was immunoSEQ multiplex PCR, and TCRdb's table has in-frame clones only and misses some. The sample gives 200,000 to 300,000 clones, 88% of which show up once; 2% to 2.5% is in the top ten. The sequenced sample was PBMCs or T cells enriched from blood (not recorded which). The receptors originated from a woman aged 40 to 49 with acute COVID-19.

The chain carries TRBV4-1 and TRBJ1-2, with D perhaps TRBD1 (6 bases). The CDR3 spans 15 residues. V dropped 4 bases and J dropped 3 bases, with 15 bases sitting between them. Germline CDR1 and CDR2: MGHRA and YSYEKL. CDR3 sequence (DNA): TGCGCCAGCAGCCTCTACAGGGAGGGTGACTATGGCTACACCTTC. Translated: CASSLYREGDYGYTF.

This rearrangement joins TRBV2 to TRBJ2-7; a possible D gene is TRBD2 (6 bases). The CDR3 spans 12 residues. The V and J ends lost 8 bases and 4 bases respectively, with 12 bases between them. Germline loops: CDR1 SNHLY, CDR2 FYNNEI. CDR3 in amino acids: CASGTLPYEQYF. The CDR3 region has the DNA TGTGCCAGCGGGACTTTGCCTTACGAGCAGTACTTC.

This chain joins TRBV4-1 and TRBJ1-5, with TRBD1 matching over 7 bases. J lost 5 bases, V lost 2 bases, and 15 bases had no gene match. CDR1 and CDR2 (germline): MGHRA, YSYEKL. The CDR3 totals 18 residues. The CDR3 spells CASSQPPGTEKRHQPQHF. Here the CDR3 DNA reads TGCGCCAGCAGCCAACCCCCCGGGACAGAAAAAAGGCATCAGCCCCAGCATTTT.